These 13 T cell receptor beta chains were sequenced from one sample in a study of shared clonotypes between healthy human individuals. It was CD45RO-negative cells, positively selected for CCR7, that made up naive CD8 cells, with terminally differentiated effector memory CD45RA+ cells excluded. The method was immunoSEQ multiplex PCR; TCRdb's version includes in-frame clones alone and lacks a portion of them. The repertoire holds about 2.1 million clones, with about 93% as singletons. The sample was naive CD8+ T cells from PBMCs. The receptors stem from a man aged 18 to 30 in good health. Some clones in this sample may be carry-over from other donors' samples.

The chain joins TRBV27 to TRBJ1-1; D is undetermined. V gave up 6 bases and J gave up 0 bases, with 17 bases separating them. Germline V CDR1 and CDR2: MNHEY, SMNVEV (reference sequence). This CDR3 spans 16 amino acids. The CDR3 loop is CASRIYGKLMNTEAFF. The CDR3 nucleotides are TGTGCCAGCAGGATCTACGGGAAATTGATGAACACTGAAGCTTTCTTT.

The V call is TRBV9, the J call TRBJ2-1; 9 nucleotides align to TRBD1. The CDR3 contains 13 residues. In germline, CDR1 is SGDLS, CDR2 YYNGEE. The V segment lost 3 bases and the J segment 8 bases; nucleotides outside the gene matches: 3. The DNA of the CDR3 is TGTGCCAGCAGCGACAGGGGGCAAGATGAGCAGTTCTTC. Translated: CASSDRGQDEQFF.

V is TRBV27 and J is TRBJ1-1, with no clear D. CDR3 size: 16 residues. Germline V gene data show CDR1 as MNHEY and CDR2 as SMNVEV (reference sequence). Deletions cut 3 bases from V and 3 bases from J, with 17 bases between. CDR3 sequence (DNA): TGTGCCAGCAGTTTTCTAGGGAGTTCCGGGGACACTGAAGCTTTCTTT. Translation: CASSFLGSSGDTEAFF.

J is TRBJ2-1 and V is TRBV2; D is ambiguous. Trimming shortened V by 1 base and J by 1 base, and 11 bases separated the two germline ends. Germline V gene data show CDR1 as SNHLY and CDR2 as FYNNEI. This CDR3 contains 16 residues. CDR3 region: CASSEGGGWSYNEQFF. In nucleotides, the CDR3 is TGTGCCAGCAGTGAAGGAGGCGGTTGGTCCTACAATGAGCAGTTCTTC.

The rearrangement joins TRBV6-5 to TRBJ1-2; the D gene is possibly TRBD1 (5 bases). V gave up 6 bases and J gave up 0 bases, with 8 bases separating them. In germline, CDR1 is MNHEY, CDR2 SVGAGI. The CDR3 consists of 13 residues. CDR3 in DNA: TGTGCCAGCAGCCCAGGGTCTAACTATGGCTACACCTTC. Encoded protein: CASSPGSNYGYTF.

The J gene is TRBJ2-1, the V gene TRBV7-2; possibly TRBD2 for D (5 bases). Germline CDR1 and CDR2: SGHTA and FQGNSA. With 3 bases removed from V and 10 bases from J, the gap between germline ends came to 13 bases. The CDR3 length is 13 residues. This CDR3 reads CASSFLDGKEQFF. The CDR3 nucleotides are TGTGCCAGCAGCTTCCTAGACGGGAAAGAGCAGTTCTTC. Full variable domain (missing parts from reference TRBV7-2 and TRBJ2-1): GAGVSQSPSNKVTEKGKDVELRCDPISGHTALYWYRQSLGQGLEFLIYFQGNSAPDKSGLPSDRFSAERTGGSVSTLTIQRTQQEDSAVYLCASSFLDGKEQFFGPGTRLTVL.

The CDR3 bases are TGCAGCATCCGGGACAGCGGAAACACCATATATTTT. Translating it yields CSIRDSGNTIYF. The chain joins TRBV29-1 to TRBJ1-3; 7 bases are shared with TRBD1. V gave up 8 bases and J gave up 4 bases; unmatched junction bases: 5. Germline CDR1 reads SQVTM; CDR2 reads ANQGSEA. This CDR3 contains 12 residues.

The V gene is TRBV27, the J gene TRBJ1-5; 8 bases fit TRBD1. The CDR3 is 18 residues long. With V trimmed by 4 bases and J by 4 bases, 15 bases remained unmatched. The germline V gene encodes CDR1 MNHEY and CDR2 SMNVEV (reference sequence). CDR3 residues: CASSSYAIQGVGNQPQHF. The DNA for the CDR3 is TGTGCCAGCAGTTCCTACGCAATACAGGGGGTCGGGAATCAGCCCCAGCATTTT.

V usage is TRBV4-3 and J usage is TRBJ2-7; no clear D. The CDR3 has 15 amino acids. CDR1 and CDR2 from the germline V gene are LGHNA and YSLEER. V lost 5 bases, J lost 2 bases, and 16 bases lay in between. The chain's CDR3 is CASSAQVSPTYEQYF. CDR3 nucleotide sequence: TGCGCCAGCAGCGCCCAGGTGTCCCCTACCTACGAGCAGTACTTC.

The rearrangement uses TRBV7-8 and TRBJ2-3; tentatively, D is TRBD1 or TRBD2 (5 bases each). This CDR3 has 14 amino acids. Germline values: CDR1 SGHVS, CDR2 FQNEAQ. With 4 bases removed from V and 4 bases from J, the gap between germline ends came to 12 bases. CDR3 sequence: CASSSPGAADTQYF. The CDR3 coding sequence is TGTGCCAGCAGCTCTCCCGGGGCCGCAGATACGCAGTATTTT.

Turning to this clone: Other DNA sequences in this specimen translate into the identical CDR3. The rearrangement links TRBV19 to TRBJ2-7; no firm D call. Germline assignment: CDR1 LNHDA and CDR2 SQIVND (reference sequence). Trimming cost V 5 bases and J 1 base, with 6 bases left between them. The CDR3 is 12 amino acids. CDR3 region: CASSPSSYEQYF. CDR3 nucleotide sequence: TGTGCCAGTAGTCCTTCTTCCTACGAGCAGTACTTC.

The chain is built from TRBV6-5 and TRBJ1-2, with TRBD1 matching over 8 bases. From germline, CDR1 is MNHEY and CDR2 SVGAGI. Losses at the gene ends were 6 bases for V and 6 bases for J; bases not matched to a gene: 6. The CDR3 has 13 residues. The CDR3 sequence: CASSPPTGDGYTF. DNA for the CDR3: TGTGCCAGCAGCCCCCCGACAGGGGATGGCTACACCTTC.

This clone has just one count. This rearrangement joins TRBV20-1 to TRBJ2-3; D ambiguous. The CDR3 spans 10 residues. Per germline, CDR1 DFQATT and CDR2 SNEGSKA (reference sequence). Trimming shortened V by 3 bases and J by 7 bases, and 5 bases separated the two germline ends. The DNA of the CDR3 is TGCAGTGCTAGGTACAATACGCAGTATTTT. Translating it yields CSARYNTQYF.